This T cell receptor beta chain was sequenced in a study of T-cell reconstitution after alpha-beta-depleted transplantation in children. Researchers prepared the TCRbeta library using unique molecular identifiers, the study reports. TCRdb re-analysed the PCR reads in MiXCR, keeping a single row per CDR3 protein. Among roughly 670,000 distinct CDR3 sequences listed, under 15% were seen once. The ends lost 4 bases at V and 1 base at J; junction bases unmatched: 2. Germline V CDR1 and CDR2: SQVTM, ANQGSEA. The CDR3 length is 15 residues. This clonotype was counted a few times. This clonotype was obtained from a girl aged 2 to 9 with congenital amegakaryocytic thrombocytopenia, due to receive a stem cell transplant. Source: PBMCs, taken before TCRalphabeta/CD19-depleted stem cell transplant. The chain recombines TRBV29-1 with TRBJ2-2, with 11 bases identical to TRBD2. The CDR3 nucleotides are TGCAGCGTTGGACTAGCGGGGATGAACACCGGGGAGCTGTTTTTT. Protein product: CSVGLAGMNTGELFF.